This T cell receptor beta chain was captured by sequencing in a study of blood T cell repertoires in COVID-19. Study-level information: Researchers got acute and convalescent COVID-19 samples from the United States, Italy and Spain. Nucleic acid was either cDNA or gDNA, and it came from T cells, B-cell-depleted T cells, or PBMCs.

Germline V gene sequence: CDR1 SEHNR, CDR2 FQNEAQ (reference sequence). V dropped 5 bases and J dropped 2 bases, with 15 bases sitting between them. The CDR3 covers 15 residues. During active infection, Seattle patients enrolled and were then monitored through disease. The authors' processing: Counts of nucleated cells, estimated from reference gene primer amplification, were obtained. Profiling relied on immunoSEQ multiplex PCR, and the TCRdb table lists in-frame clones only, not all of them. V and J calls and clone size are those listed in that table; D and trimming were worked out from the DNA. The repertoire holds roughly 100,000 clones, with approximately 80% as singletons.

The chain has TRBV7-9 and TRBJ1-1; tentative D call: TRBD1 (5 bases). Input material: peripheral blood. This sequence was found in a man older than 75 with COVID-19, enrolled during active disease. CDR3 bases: TGTGCCAGCAGCCCCGACCTAGGGGTAAACACTGAAGCTTTCTTT. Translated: CASSPDLGVNTEAFF.